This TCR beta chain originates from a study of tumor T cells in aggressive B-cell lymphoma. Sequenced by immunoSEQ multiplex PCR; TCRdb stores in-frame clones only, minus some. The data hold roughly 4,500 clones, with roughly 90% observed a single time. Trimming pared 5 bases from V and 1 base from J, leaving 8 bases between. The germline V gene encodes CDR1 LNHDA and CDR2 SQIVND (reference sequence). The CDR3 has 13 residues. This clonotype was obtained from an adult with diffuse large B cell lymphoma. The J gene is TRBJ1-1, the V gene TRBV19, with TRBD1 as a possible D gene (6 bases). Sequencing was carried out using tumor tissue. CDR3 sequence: CASSQGPNTEAFF. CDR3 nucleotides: TGTGCCAGTAGTCAGGGGCCGAACACTGAAGCTTTCTTT.